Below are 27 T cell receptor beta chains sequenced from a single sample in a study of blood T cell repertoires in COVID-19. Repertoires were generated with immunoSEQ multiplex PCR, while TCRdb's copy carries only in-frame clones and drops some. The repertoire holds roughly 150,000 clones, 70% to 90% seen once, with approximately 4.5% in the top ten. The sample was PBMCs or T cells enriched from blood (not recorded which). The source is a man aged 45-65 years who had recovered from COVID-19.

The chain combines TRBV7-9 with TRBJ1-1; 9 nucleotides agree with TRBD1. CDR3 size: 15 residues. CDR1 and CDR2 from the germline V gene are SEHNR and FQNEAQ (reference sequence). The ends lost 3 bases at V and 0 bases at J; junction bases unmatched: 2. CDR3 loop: CASSLRTGVNTEAFF. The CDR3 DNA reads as TGTGCCAGCAGCTTGAGGACAGGGGTGAACACTGAAGCTTTCTTT.

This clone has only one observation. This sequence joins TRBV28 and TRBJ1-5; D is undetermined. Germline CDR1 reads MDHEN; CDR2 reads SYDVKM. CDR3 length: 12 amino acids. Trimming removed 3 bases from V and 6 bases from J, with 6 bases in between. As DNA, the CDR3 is TGTGCCAGCAGTTTGCGGGTTCAGCCCCAGCATTTT. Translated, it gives CASSLRVQPQHF. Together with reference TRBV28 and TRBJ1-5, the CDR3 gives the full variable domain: DVKVTQSSRYLVKRTGEKVFLECVQDMDHENMFWYRQDPGLGLRLIYFSYDVKMKEKGDIPEGYSVSREKKERFSLILESASTNQTSMYLCASSLRVQPQHFGDGTRLSIL.

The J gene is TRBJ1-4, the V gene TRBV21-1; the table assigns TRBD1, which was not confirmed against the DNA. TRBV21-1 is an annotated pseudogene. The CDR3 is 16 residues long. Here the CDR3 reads CASPLGQGATNEKLFF. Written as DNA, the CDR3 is TGTGCCAGCCCCCTAGGGCAGGGCGCAACTAATGAAAAACTGTTTTTT.

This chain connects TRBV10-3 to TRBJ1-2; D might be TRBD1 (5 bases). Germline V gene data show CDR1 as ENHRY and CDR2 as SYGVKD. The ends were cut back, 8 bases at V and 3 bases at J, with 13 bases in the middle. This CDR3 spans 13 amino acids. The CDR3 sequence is CAIGRAPYYGYTF. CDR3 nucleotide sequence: TGTGCCATCGGCAGGGCTCCCTACTATGGCTACACCTTC.

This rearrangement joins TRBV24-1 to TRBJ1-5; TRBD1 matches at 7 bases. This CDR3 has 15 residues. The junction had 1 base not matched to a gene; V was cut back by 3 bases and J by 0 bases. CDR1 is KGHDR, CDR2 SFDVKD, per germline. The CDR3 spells CATSDDRDSNQPQHF. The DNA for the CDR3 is TGTGCCACCAGTGATGACAGGGATAGCAATCAGCCCCAGCATTTT.

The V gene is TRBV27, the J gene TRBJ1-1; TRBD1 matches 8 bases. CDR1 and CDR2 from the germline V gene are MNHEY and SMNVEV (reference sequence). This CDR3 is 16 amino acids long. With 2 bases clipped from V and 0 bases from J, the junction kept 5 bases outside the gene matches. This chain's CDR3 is CASSLTGGILNTEAFF. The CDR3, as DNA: TGTGCCAGCAGTTTAACAGGGGGTATATTGAACACTGAAGCTTTCTTT.

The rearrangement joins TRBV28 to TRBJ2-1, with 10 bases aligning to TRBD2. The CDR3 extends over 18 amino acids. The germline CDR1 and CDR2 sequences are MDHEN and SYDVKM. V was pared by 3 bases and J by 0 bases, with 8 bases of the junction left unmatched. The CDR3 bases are TGTGCCAGCAGTTTTCCCCTAGCGGGAGTTCCCTCCTACAATGAGCAGTTCTTC. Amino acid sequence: CASSFPLAGVPSYNEQFF.

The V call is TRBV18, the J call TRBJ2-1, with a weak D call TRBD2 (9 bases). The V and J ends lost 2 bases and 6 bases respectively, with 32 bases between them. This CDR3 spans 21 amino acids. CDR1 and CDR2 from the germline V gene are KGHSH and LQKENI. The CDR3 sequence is CASSPRNPGQVFSGRGNEQFF. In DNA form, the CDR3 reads TGTGCCAGCTCACCAAGAAACCCGGGACAGGTCTTTAGCGGGAGAGGCAATGAGCAGTTCTTC.

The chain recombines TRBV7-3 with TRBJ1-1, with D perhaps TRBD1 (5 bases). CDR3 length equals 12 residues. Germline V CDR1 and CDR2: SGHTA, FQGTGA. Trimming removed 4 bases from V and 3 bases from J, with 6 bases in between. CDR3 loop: CASSSQDTEAFF. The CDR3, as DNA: TGTGCCAGCAGCTCACAGGACACTGAAGCTTTCTTT.

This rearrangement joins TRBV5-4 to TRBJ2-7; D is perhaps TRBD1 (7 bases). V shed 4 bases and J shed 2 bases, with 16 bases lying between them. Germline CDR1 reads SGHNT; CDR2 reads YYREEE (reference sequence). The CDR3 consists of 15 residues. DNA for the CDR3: TGTGCCAGCAGCCTGGGGGCAGGGGGGCCCTACGAGCAGTACGTC. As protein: CASSLGAGGPYEQYV.

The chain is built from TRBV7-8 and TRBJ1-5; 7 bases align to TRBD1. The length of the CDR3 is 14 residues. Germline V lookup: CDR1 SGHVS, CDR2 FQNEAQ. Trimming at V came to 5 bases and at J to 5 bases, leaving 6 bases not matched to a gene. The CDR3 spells CASSLQGLYQPQHF. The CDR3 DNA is TGTGCCAGCAGCCTACAGGGGTTATATCAGCCCCAGCATTTT.

Written as DNA, the CDR3 is TGTGCCAGCAGCCGAGCTAGCGGGAAAGATACGCAGTATTTT. Protein sequence: CASSRASGKDTQYF. The gene calls are TRBV3-1 (or the pseudogene TRBV3-2) and TRBJ2-3, with 9 bases matching TRBD2. Germline lookup yields CDR1 LGHDT and CDR2 YNNKEL (reference sequence). V lost 4 bases and J lost 5; bases outside the gene matches: 4. The CDR3 length is 14 residues.

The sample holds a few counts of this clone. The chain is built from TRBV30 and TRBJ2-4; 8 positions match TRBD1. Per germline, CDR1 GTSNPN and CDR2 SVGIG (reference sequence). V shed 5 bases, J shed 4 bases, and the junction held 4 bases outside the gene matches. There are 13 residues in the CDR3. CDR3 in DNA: TGTGCCTGGCAAGACAGGGGTAAAAACATTCAGTACTTC. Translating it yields CAWQDRGKNIQYF.

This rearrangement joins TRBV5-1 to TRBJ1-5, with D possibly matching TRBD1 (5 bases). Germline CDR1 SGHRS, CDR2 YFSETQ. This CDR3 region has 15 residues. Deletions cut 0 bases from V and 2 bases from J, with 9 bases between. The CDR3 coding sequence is TGCGCCAGCAGCTTGGCAGGAGGGGGCAATCAGCCCCAGCATTTT. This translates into CASSLAGGGNQPQHF.

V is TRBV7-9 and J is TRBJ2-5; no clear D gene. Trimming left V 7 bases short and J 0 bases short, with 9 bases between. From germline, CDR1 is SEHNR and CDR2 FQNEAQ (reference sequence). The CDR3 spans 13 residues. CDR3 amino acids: CASKIDYQETQYF. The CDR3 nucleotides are TGTGCCAGCAAAATAGACTACCAAGAGACCCAGTACTTC.

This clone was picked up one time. In DNA, the CDR3 is TGTGCCAGCAGTCCGGGACACTTCTCTGGAAACACCATATATTTT. This encodes CASSPGHFSGNTIYF. V is TRBV27 and J is TRBJ1-3; D possibly corresponds to TRBD1 (6 bases). Deletions cut 5 bases from V and 0 bases from J, with 11 bases between. Germline CDR1 is MNHEY and CDR2 is SMNVEV (reference sequence). The CDR3 has 15 amino acids.

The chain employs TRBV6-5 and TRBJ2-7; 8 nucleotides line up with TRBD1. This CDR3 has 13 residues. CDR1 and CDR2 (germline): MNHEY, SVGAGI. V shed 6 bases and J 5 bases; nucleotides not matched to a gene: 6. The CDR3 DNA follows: TGTGCCAGCAGCCTCAGGGGGCCTAACGAGCAGTACTTC. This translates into CASSLRGPNEQYF.

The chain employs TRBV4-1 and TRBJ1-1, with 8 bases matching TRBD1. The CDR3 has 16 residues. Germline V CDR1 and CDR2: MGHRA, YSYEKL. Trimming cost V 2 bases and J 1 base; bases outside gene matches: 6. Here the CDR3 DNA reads TGCGCCAGCAGCCAAAAATATGGGACAGGGAACACTGAAGCTTTCTTT. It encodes CASSQKYGTGNTEAFF.

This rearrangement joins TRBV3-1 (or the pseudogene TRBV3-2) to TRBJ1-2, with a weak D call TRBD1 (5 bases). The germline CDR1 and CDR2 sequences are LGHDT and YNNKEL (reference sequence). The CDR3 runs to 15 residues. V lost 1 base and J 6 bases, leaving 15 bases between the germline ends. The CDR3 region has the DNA TGTGCCAGCAGCCAAGTCCCTCGCGGGGCGGATGGCTACACCTTC. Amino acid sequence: CASSQVPRGADGYTF.

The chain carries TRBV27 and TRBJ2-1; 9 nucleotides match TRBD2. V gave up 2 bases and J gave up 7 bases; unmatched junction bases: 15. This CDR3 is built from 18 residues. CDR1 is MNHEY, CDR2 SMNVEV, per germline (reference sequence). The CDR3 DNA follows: TGTGCCAGCAGTTTAACAAACTCAGGGCGGGAGGGGAGGAATGAGCAGTTCTTC. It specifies CASSLTNSGREGRNEQFF.

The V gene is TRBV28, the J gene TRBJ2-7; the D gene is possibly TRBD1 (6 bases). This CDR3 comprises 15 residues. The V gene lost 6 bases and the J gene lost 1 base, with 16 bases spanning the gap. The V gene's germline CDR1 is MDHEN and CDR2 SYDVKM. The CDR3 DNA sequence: TGTGCCAGCAGGTGGGGGCAGGGTGGGTCCTACGAGCAGTACTTC. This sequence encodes CASRWGQGGSYEQYF.

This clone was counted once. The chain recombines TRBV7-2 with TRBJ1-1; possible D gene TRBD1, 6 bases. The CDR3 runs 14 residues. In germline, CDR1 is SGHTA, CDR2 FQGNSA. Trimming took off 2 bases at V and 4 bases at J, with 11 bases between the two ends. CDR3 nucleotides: TGTGCCAGCAGCTTAAGGGGGTGGGGCACTGAAGCTTTCTTT. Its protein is CASSLRGWGTEAFF.

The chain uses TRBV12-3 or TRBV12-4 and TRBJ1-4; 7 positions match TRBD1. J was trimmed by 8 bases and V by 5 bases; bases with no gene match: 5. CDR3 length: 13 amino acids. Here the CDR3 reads CASSRGLGEKLFF. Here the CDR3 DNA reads TGTGCCAGCAGTAGGGGGCTAGGCGAAAAACTGTTTTTT.

CDR3 protein: CASSGGGPNYSNQPQHF. In DNA, the CDR3 is TGTGCCAGCAGCGGAGGCGGACCGAATTATAGCAATCAGCCCCAGCATTTT. This sequence joins TRBV6-2 or TRBV6-3 and TRBJ1-5; the D is unclear. The CDR3 extends over 17 amino acids. CDR1 is MNHEY, CDR2 SVGEGT, per germline. With 6 bases removed from V and 0 bases from J, the gap between germline ends came to 18 bases.

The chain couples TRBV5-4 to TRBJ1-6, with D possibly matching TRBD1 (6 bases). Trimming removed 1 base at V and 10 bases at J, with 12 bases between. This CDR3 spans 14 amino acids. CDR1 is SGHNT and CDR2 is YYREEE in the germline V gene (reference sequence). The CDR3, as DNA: TGTGCCAGCAGCTTGAACAGGGATGGGTCACCCCTCCACTTT. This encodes CASSLNRDGSPLHF. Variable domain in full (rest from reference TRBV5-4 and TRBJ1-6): ETGVTQSPTHLIKTRGQQVTLRCSSQSGHNTVSWYQQALGQGPQFIFQYYREEENGRGNFPPRFSGLQFPNYSSELNVNALELDDSALYLCASSLNRDGSPLHFGNGTRLTVT.

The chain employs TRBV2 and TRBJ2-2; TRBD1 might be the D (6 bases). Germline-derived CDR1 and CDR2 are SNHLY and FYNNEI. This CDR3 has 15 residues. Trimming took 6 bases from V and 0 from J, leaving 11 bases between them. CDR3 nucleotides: TGTGCCAGCAGGAGGGACACAGCGAACACCGGGGAGCTGTTTTTT. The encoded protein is CASRRDTANTGELFF.

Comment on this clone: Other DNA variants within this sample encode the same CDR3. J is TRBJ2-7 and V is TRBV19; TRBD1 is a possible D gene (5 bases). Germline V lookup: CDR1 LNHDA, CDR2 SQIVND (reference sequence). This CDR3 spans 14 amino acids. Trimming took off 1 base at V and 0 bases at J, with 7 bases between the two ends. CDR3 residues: CASSIGRGSYEQYF. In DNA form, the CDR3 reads TGTGCCAGTAGTATAGGAAGGGGCTCCTACGAGCAGTACTTC.